The present TCR beta chain was sequenced within a study of blood T cell repertoires in COVID-19. Study-level information: Specimens from acute and convalescent COVID-19 originated in the United States, Italy and Spain. Sources were T cells, B-cell-depleted T cells, or PBMCs; the material itself was cDNA or gDNA.

Germline V gene sequence: CDR1 SGHKS, CDR2 YYEKEE (reference sequence). J lost 6 bases, V lost 3 bases, and 7 bases had no gene match. The CDR3 runs to 14 residues. Per the original data handling: Estimates of nucleated cell counts were drawn from the amplification of reference gene primers. Here immunoSEQ multiplex PCR was the method, and the copy in TCRdb shows in-frame clones only, minus some. That table is the source of V, J and clone size, and D and trimming were worked out from the DNA. The table lists about 110,000 clones, roughly 85% of them singletons, with 3.4% in the top ten. The sequenced sample was peripheral blood. This chain connects TRBV5-5 to TRBJ2-7, with 9 bases aligning to TRBD1. This receptor was taken from a man in his forties with acute or convalescent COVID-19. DNA for the CDR3: TGTGCCAGCAGCTCTCCCGGGACAGGGCCCGAGCAGTACTTC. Translating gives CASSSPGTGPEQYF.